This T cell receptor beta chain originates from a study of blood T cells in healthy people across ages. Study background: For every two T cells, template switching captured about one barcoded beta molecule. Notes on the study in general: With donor CMV status unknown, expanded clonotype changes were possibly confounded. Roughly linear age-related decline in beta diversity appeared, significant by age approximately 43.

Primers used in a second PCR of about 7 to 12 cycles were a sample-barcoded 5' primer and a J-beta primer mix. A tag from a template-switch adaptor with 12 random nucleotides marked each cDNA molecule. TCRdb re-derived calls from the 5' RACE reads in MiXCR, one entry per CDR3 protein. Here the sample spans 700,000 to 850,000 distinct CDR3 sequences, about 48% being singletons. CDR3 length: 17 amino acids. Germline CDR1 is LNHNV and CDR2 is YYDKDF (reference sequence). V was shortened by 1 base and J by 2 bases, with 16 bases between the two germline ends. With regard to this clonotype: Its antigen is as yet unknown.

V is TRBV15 and J is TRBJ2-3, with D maybe TRBD2 (5 bases). What was sequenced was blood. This TCR derives from a man aged 80 or over in good health. CDR3 loop: CATSRGRRGSTTDTQYF. DNA of the CDR3: TGTGCCACCAGCAGAGGCAGGCGAGGGAGCACCACAGATACGCAGTATTTT.